Each of the 26 T cell receptor beta chains below was sequenced from the same sample in a study of blood T cell repertoires in COVID-19 (TCRdb year 2020). Libraries came from the immunoSEQ multiplex PCR assay. Drawn from immuneACCESS, this table holds only the in-frame rearrangements with V and J called that TCRdb kept. Clones are partly lost; checked studies trace under half to an unresolved V gene and leave the rest unexplained. A total of fewer than 500,000 clones appear in this sample, more than 80% of them only once. The ten largest clones add up to 1.1% of the sample. Sequences were obtained from PBMCs or T cells enriched from blood (not recorded which). All receptors derive from a man younger than 40 who had recovered from COVID-19.

The chain joins TRBV11-2 to TRBJ2-7; 7 nucleotides align to TRBD1. Trimming at V came to 5 bases and at J to 3 bases, leaving 13 bases not matched to a gene. CDR1 and CDR2 from the germline V gene are SGHAT and FQNNGV. This CDR3 contains 16 residues. CDR3 amino acids: CASSPQSWDSYYEQYF. The CDR3 bases are TGTGCCAGCAGCCCACAGTCGTGGGACAGCTACTACGAGCAGTACTTC. Together with reference TRBV11-2 and TRBJ2-7, the CDR3 gives the full variable domain: EAGVAQSPRYKIIEKRQSVAFWCNPISGHATLYWYQQILGQGPKLLIQFQNNGVVDDSQLPKDRFSAERLKGVDSTLKIQPAKLEDSAVYLCASSPQSWDSYYEQYFGPGTRLTVT.

This rearrangement joins TRBV6-4 to TRBJ2-1; a possible D gene is TRBD2 (6 bases). This CDR3 has 18 residues. CDR1 MRHNA and CDR2 SNTAGT come from the germline V gene. V lost 4 bases and J 0 bases, leaving 19 bases between the germline ends. CDR3: CASSGSGLATSSYNEQFF. The CDR3 bases are TGTGCCAGCAGTGGCTCAGGGCTAGCGACAAGCTCCTACAATGAGCAGTTCTTC.

This sequence joins TRBV7-2 and TRBJ1-2; maybe TRBD1 (6 bases). V lost 5 bases and J 3 bases, leaving 10 bases between the germline ends. Per germline, CDR1 SGHTA and CDR2 FQGNSA. CDR3 length equals 13 residues. Here the CDR3 reads CASSPRTDYGYTF. In DNA, the CDR3 is TGTGCCAGCAGCCCACGGACAGACTATGGCTACACCTTC.

The V gene is TRBV29-1, the J gene TRBJ1-1; 8 nucleotides match TRBD1. There are 13 residues in the CDR3. V lost 3 bases to trimming and J lost 10 bases; unmatched junction nucleotides: 10. Germline V gene lookup returns CDR1 SQVTM and CDR2 ANQGSEA. CDR3 protein: CSVDGPGQDSAFF. CDR3 sequence (DNA): TGCAGCGTTGATGGTCCGGGACAGGATTCAGCTTTCTTT.

The rearrangement joins TRBV5-6 to TRBJ2-3; 12 bases line up with TRBD2. The germline V gene has CDR1 SGHDT and CDR2 YYEEEE. V trimming: 0 bases; J trimming: 4 bases; junction bases outside the gene matches: 3. The CDR3 has 16 residues. The CDR3 sequence: CASSLDLAGGSDTQYF. CDR3 nucleotide sequence: TGTGCCAGCAGCTTGGACCTAGCGGGAGGGTCAGATACGCAGTATTTT.

The genes are TRBV24-1 and TRBJ2-1; TRBD2 matches at 10 bases. The trim removed 3 bases at V and 9 bases at J, leaving 10 bases unmatched. CDR1 is KGHDR and CDR2 is SFDVKD in the germline V gene. The CDR3 length is 16 residues. CDR3 coding DNA: TGTGCCACCAGTGATAGGGCTAGCGGGAGTACTGGTGAGCAGTTCTTC. Translation gives CATSDRASGSTGEQFF.

This rearrangement joins TRBV29-1 to TRBJ1-1, with TRBD1 matching over 7 bases. Germline V gene sequence: CDR1 SQVTM, CDR2 ANQGSEA. CDR3 length: 15 amino acids. The junction had 12 bases not matched to a gene; V was cut back by 7 bases and J by 1 base. In DNA, the CDR3 is TGCAGCGCACCAGGGGGGACTGCCACGAACACTGAAGCTTTCTTT. As protein: CSAPGGTATNTEAFF.

The rearrangement links TRBV7-9 to TRBJ2-3, with TRBD2 matching over 13 bases. CDR3 length: 16 residues. Germline loops: CDR1 SEHNR, CDR2 FQNEAQ (reference sequence). V lost 5 bases and J lost 5; bases outside the gene matches: 7. The CDR3 region is CASSRRTSGSQDTQYF. As DNA, the CDR3 is TGTGCCAGCAGCCGAAGGACTAGCGGGAGTCAAGATACGCAGTATTTT.

This chain connects TRBV11-3 to TRBJ2-2; tentatively, D is TRBD1 (6 bases). This CDR3 spans 15 amino acids. Between the trimmed V and J ends, which lost 6 bases and 7 bases, there was a span of 18 bases. CDR1 is SGHNT, CDR2 YENEEA, per germline. DNA for the CDR3: TGTGCCAGCAGGATGAGACAGGTCCTCCGCGGGGAGCTGTTTTTT. It encodes CASRMRQVLRGELFF.

J is TRBJ1-2 and V is TRBV19; D is possibly TRBD1 (6 bases). The germline CDR1 and CDR2 sequences are LNHDA and SQIVND (reference sequence). V lost 1 base, J lost 8 bases, and 20 bases lay in between. This CDR3 region has 16 residues. The CDR3: CASSIALGTLGMGYTF. The DNA for the CDR3 is TGTGCCAGTAGTATAGCCCTCGGGACACTGGGGATGGGCTACACCTTC.

This clone appeared a single time. This sequence joins TRBV5-1 and TRBJ2-3; 8 bases agree with TRBD2. CDR1 is SGHRS and CDR2 is YFSETQ in the germline V gene. The CDR3 extends over 16 amino acids. V was pared by 6 bases and J by 4 bases, with 13 bases of the junction left unmatched. The CDR3 loop reads CASTHRTGGPPDTQYF. DNA for the CDR3: TGCGCCAGCACGCATCGGACGGGAGGGCCCCCAGATACGCAGTATTTT.

The chain is built from TRBV7-2 and TRBJ1-5; no clear D. The CDR3 is 14 amino acids. Trimming cost V 2 bases and J 6 bases, with 11 bases left between them. Per the germline V gene, CDR1 is SGHTA and CDR2 is FQGNSA. The CDR3 DNA reads TGTGCCAGCAGCTTAACGATCGAGAGTCAGCCCCAGCATTTT. Translating gives CASSLTIESQPQHF.

The chain links TRBV28 to TRBJ1-2, with 7 bases identical to TRBD1. Germline CDR1 MDHEN, CDR2 SYDVKM. The CDR3 sequence is 13 residues long. Trimming took 6 bases from V and 3 from J; bases not matched to a gene: 4. CDR3 in amino acids: CASSLDRDYGYTF. CDR3 DNA: TGTGCCAGCAGCCTCGACAGGGACTATGGCTACACCTTC.

The chain joins TRBV28 to TRBJ2-1; D not certain. Trimming cost V 3 bases and J 7 bases, with 4 bases left between them. This CDR3 region has 11 residues. CDR1 and CDR2 from the germline V gene are MDHEN and SYDVKM. CDR3: CASSLQNEQFF. CDR3 DNA sequence: TGTGCCAGCAGTTTGCAGAATGAGCAGTTCTTC. Full variable domain (missing parts from reference TRBV28 and TRBJ2-1): DVKVTQSSRYLVKRTGEKVFLECVQDMDHENMFWYRQDPGLGLRLIYFSYDVKMKEKGDIPEGYSVSREKKERFSLILESASTNQTSMYLCASSLQNEQFFGPGTRLTVL.

The chain couples TRBV7-9 to TRBJ2-7, with TRBD2 matching over 12 bases. CDR1 is SEHNR, CDR2 FQNEAQ, per germline (reference sequence). V trimming: 7 bases; J trimming: 3 bases; junction bases outside the gene matches: 10. CDR3 length: 16 amino acids. CDR3 coding DNA: TGTGCCAGCACTGGACTAGCGGGAACTCTTGGCTACGAGCAGTACTTC. This encodes CASTGLAGTLGYEQYF.

This clone turned up a few times. The V call is TRBV28, the J call TRBJ1-5; D gene uncertain. The V gene lost 8 bases and the J gene lost 0 bases, with 8 bases spanning the gap. Germline V lookup: CDR1 MDHEN, CDR2 SYDVKM. This CDR3 contains 13 residues. The CDR3 protein is CASGTVSNQPQHF. Written as DNA, the CDR3 is TGTGCCAGCGGCACCGTTAGCAATCAGCCCCAGCATTTT.

This rearrangement joins TRBV7-8 to TRBJ1-3; D is unresolved. Germline CDR1 SGHVS, CDR2 FQNEAQ. The CDR3 is made up of 17 amino acids. V was pared by 2 bases and J by 0 bases, with 14 bases between. CDR3 nucleotide sequence: TGTGCCAGCAGCTTACGCCCCGGTCCTAACTCTGGAAACACCATATATTTT. Amino acid sequence: CASSLRPGPNSGNTIYF.

The chain couples TRBV7-9 to TRBJ1-1, with a weak D call TRBD1 (6 bases). Germline V gives CDR1 SEHNR, CDR2 FQNEAQ (reference sequence). This CDR3 comprises 17 residues. The V end lost 4 bases, the J end lost 2 bases, and 20 bases lay between the germline ends. CDR3 region: CASSSPPGQLLNTEAFF. DNA of the CDR3: TGTGCCAGCAGCTCACCCCCAGGACAGCTTCTCAACACTGAAGCTTTCTTT. The variable domain in full, with the rest retrieved from reference TRBV7-9 and TRBJ1-1, is DTGVSQNPRHKITKRGQNVTFRCDPISEHNRLYWYRQTLGQGPEFLTYFQNEAQLEKSRLLSDRFSAERPKGSFSTLEIQRTEQGDSAMYLCASSSPPGQLLNTEAFFGQGTRLTVV.

The chain joins TRBV9 to TRBJ1-2; the D gene is possibly TRBD1 (5 bases). This CDR3 has 16 amino acids. In germline, CDR1 is SGDLS, CDR2 YYNGEE. Trimming left V 3 bases short and J 0 bases short, with 15 bases between. CDR3 loop: CASSETLTVSNYGYTF. Written as DNA, the CDR3 is TGTGCCAGCAGCGAGACCCTGACAGTCTCTAACTATGGCTACACCTTC. Looking up the rest from reference TRBV9 and TRBJ1-2 gives the full variable domain: DSGVTQTPKHLITATGQRVTLRCSPRSGDLSVYWYQQSLDQGLQFLIQYYNGEERAKGNILERFSAQQFPDLHSELNLSSLELGDSALYFCASSETLTVSNYGYTFGSGTRLTVV.

The V call is TRBV3-1 (or the pseudogene TRBV3-2), the J call TRBJ2-5; D could derive from TRBD1 or TRBD2 (7 bases each). The V gene's germline CDR1 is LGHDT and CDR2 YNNKEL (reference sequence). Trimming removed 7 bases at V and 4 bases at J, with 13 bases between. The CDR3 sequence is 13 residues long. The CDR3 here is CASTQGGGETQYF. CDR3 nucleotides: TGTGCCAGCACCCAGGGGGGGGGAGAGACCCAGTACTTC.

V usage is TRBV5-1 and J usage is TRBJ2-3; D call uncertain. Trimming took 0 bases from V and 2 from J, leaving 10 bases between them. This CDR3 comprises 15 residues. Germline values: CDR1 SGHRS, CDR2 YFSETQ. DNA for the CDR3: TGCGCCAGCAGCTTGGTTTACAGTATCACAGATACGCAGTATTTT. This translates into CASSLVYSITDTQYF. Supplemented by reference TRBV5-1 and TRBJ2-3, the full variable domain reads KAGVTQTPRYLIKTRGQQVTLSCSPISGHRSVSWYQQTPGQGLQFLFEYFSETQRNKGNFPGRFSGRQFSNSRSEMNVSTLELGDSALYLCASSLVYSITDTQYFGPGTRLTVL.

The V and J genes are TRBV5-8 and TRBJ2-3; possibly TRBD2 for D (5 bases). Germline CDR1 and CDR2: SGHTS and YDEGEE. Trimming pared 2 bases from V and 6 bases from J, leaving 16 bases between. The CDR3 runs to 15 residues. The CDR3 is CASSLEGVWVDTQYF. The CDR3 DNA follows: TGTGCCAGCAGCTTAGAGGGCGTGTGGGTGGATACGCAGTATTTT.

This sequence joins TRBV28 and TRBJ2-2; D might be TRBD1 (6 bases). The CDR3 has 16 amino acids. Trimming removed 5 bases at V and 5 bases at J, with 18 bases between. The germline V gene encodes CDR1 MDHEN and CDR2 SYDVKM. Here the CDR3 DNA reads TGTGCCAGCAGTCCGACTGGCAGGGGCCGGACCGGGGAGCTGTTTTTT. It yields the protein CASSPTGRGRTGELFF.

V usage is TRBV6-5 and J usage is TRBJ2-1; D not certain. The CDR3 has 10 residues. Per the germline V gene, CDR1 is MNHEY and CDR2 is SVGAGI. Trimming pared 8 bases from V and 6 bases from J, leaving 5 bases between. The CDR3 sequence: CASGLNEQFF. The CDR3, as DNA: TGTGCCAGCGGGCTCAATGAGCAGTTCTTC.

V gene TRBV7-9 combines with J gene TRBJ2-7, with 12 positions matching TRBD2. CDR1 and CDR2 (germline): SEHNR, FQNEAQ (reference sequence). The junction had 15 bases not matched to a gene; V was cut back by 11 bases and J by 7 bases. This CDR3 spans 15 amino acids. CDR3 sequence (DNA): TGTGCCGGAGATCTAGCGGGAGGGCCACTCGGAGAGCAGTACTTC. Translated: CAGDLAGGPLGEQYF.

This clone was detected once. The CDR3 spells CASSLERLSDIQYF. The CDR3 bases are TGTGCCAGCAGCTTAGAACGGTTGTCGGACATTCAGTACTTC. The chain links TRBV11-2 to TRBJ2-4; D remains ambiguous. The CDR3 is 14 amino acids. Trimming cost V 0 bases and J 8 bases, with 11 bases left between them. Germline CDR1 SGHAT, CDR2 FQNNGV.